The T cell receptor beta chain described here comes from a study of T cells after somatic rescue of genetic block. Only in-frame clones appear in the TCRdb table, and some are missing; sequencing was by immunoSEQ multiplex PCR. The sample includes 70,000 or so clones, 80% to 95% of them seen just once. The CDR3 extends over 17 amino acids. Unmatched junction bases numbered 5, after V lost 0 bases and J lost 1 base. Germline lookup yields CDR1 MGHRA and CDR2 YSYEKL. This chain links TRBV4-1 with TRBJ2-3; 9 bases match TRBD1. Sequencing used peripheral blood mononuclear cells (PBMCs). This sequence originates from a man aged 35-49 years. The CDR3 region is CASSQEGTGSRTDTQYF. The CDR3, as DNA: TGCGCCAGCAGCCAAGAAGGGACAGGGTCACGCACAGATACGCAGTATTTT.